Following are 20 T cell receptor beta chains from one sample sequenced in a study of T cells in localized non-small cell lung cancer. Sequenced by immunoSEQ multiplex PCR; TCRdb stores in-frame clones only, minus some. The sample carries 65,000 to 95,000 clones, over 60% recorded once. The specimen was PBMCs, collected before any cancer treatment. These receptors all come from a man aged 35 to 69 with stage II squamous cell lung carcinoma.

The rearrangement joins TRBV6-1 to TRBJ1-5, with D perhaps TRBD1 (5 bases). CDR1 is MNHNS and CDR2 is SASEGT in the germline V gene. The CDR3 loop spans 14 amino acids. The germline V and J ends were trimmed by 4 bases and 0 bases, with 7 bases remaining between them. In DNA form, the CDR3 reads TGTGCCAGCAGTGGACAGTATAGCAATCAGCCCCAGCATTTT. Protein: CASSGQYSNQPQHF.

The CDR3 protein is CASSPQGYGYTF. Here the CDR3 DNA reads TGTGCCAGCAGTCCACAGGGGTATGGCTACACCTTC. The chain joins TRBV6-5 to TRBJ1-2; 7 bases agree with TRBD1. After removal of 5 bases from V and 5 bases from J, the junction contained 2 bases not matched to a gene. Germline CDR1 reads MNHEY; CDR2 reads SVGAGI. The CDR3 has 12 amino acids.

This chain connects TRBV28 to TRBJ2-5; perhaps TRBD2 as D (6 bases). Germline V gene lookup returns CDR1 MDHEN and CDR2 SYDVKM. Trimming took 7 bases from V and 3 from J, leaving 12 bases between them. The CDR3 extends over 13 amino acids. CDR3 loop: CASTMGGEETQYF. CDR3 sequence (DNA): TGTGCCAGCACCATGGGGGGAGAAGAGACCCAGTACTTC. Based on the CDR3 plus reference TRBV28 and TRBJ2-5, the full variable domain is DVKVTQSSRYLVKRTGEKVFLECVQDMDHENMFWYRQDPGLGLRLIYFSYDVKMKEKGDIPEGYSVSREKKERFSLILESASTNQTSMYLCASTMGGEETQYFGPGTRLLVL.

This clone has just one count. As DNA, the CDR3 is TGTGCCAGCAGCTTAGTACAGGGCACCGGGGAGCTGTTTTTT. Translating it yields CASSLVQGTGELFF. The chain uses TRBV7-2 and TRBJ2-2, with D possibly being TRBD1 (6 bases). The germline gives CDR1 SGHTA, CDR2 FQGNSA. V was clipped by 1 base and J by 4 bases, with 7 bases between them. This CDR3 has 14 residues.

The gene calls are TRBV6-5 and TRBJ2-7; TRBD1 matches 7 bases. V was pared by 2 bases and J by 6 bases, with 4 bases of the junction left unmatched. CDR1 MNHEY and CDR2 SVGAGI come from the germline V gene. The CDR3 loop spans 13 amino acids. The DNA of the CDR3 is TGTGCCAGCAGTTACGGGACAGCCTTCGAGCAGTACTTC. As protein: CASSYGTAFEQYF.

The chain uses TRBV29-1 and TRBJ2-7; D may correspond to TRBD1 or TRBD2 (7 bases each). V was trimmed by 2 bases and J by 2 bases, leaving 10 bases between them. The CDR3 is 13 residues long. Looked up from germline, CDR1 is SQVTM and CDR2 is ANQGSEA. For the CDR3, the DNA is TGCAGCGTTGAATCAGGGGGGGCCTACGAGCAGTACTTC. Its protein is CSVESGGAYEQYF.

V gene TRBV2 combines with J gene TRBJ1-2; 9 bases line up with TRBD1. The trim removed 6 bases at V and 5 bases at J, leaving 10 bases unmatched. The germline CDR1 and CDR2 sequences are SNHLY and FYNNEI. The CDR3 loop spans 15 amino acids. The DNA for the CDR3 is TGTGCCAGCAGGCCAGAAACAGGGGGCGGGTATGGCTACACCTTC. Its translation: CASRPETGGGYGYTF.

This clone was counted ten times or more. The genes are TRBV29-1 and TRBJ2-7; a weak D match, TRBD2 (7 bases). Trimming pared 3 bases from V and 2 bases from J, leaving 14 bases between. The germline V gene encodes CDR1 SQVTM and CDR2 ANQGSEA. There are 14 residues in the CDR3. The CDR3 nucleotides are TGCAGCGTTGATGAGGGGGGGTCCCCCTACGAGCAGTACTTC. Protein product: CSVDEGGSPYEQYF.

This sequence joins TRBV19 and TRBJ2-7; D may be TRBD1 or TRBD2 (5 bases each). The CDR3 is 15 amino acids. Germline CDR1 is LNHDA and CDR2 is SQIVND (reference sequence). Trimming stripped 9 bases from V and 3 bases from J, with 21 bases between. CDR3 in DNA: TGTGCCAGCAGAGGGGCCAAGGGCGTAGGCTACGAGCAGTACTTC. This gives the protein CASRGAKGVGYEQYF.

The chain joins TRBV28 to TRBJ2-7; D remains ambiguous. The CDR3 spans 15 residues. Germline lookup yields CDR1 MDHEN and CDR2 SYDVKM. V lost 1 base to trimming and J lost 2 bases, with 12 bases between them. The CDR3 nucleotides are TGTGCCAGCAGTTTATATCTCCGGGCAGCCTACGAGCAGTACTTC. This gives the protein CASSLYLRAAYEQYF.

V is TRBV5-1 and J is TRBJ2-7; 9 bases line up with TRBD2. With V trimmed by 4 bases and J by 7 bases, 9 bases remained unmatched. The CDR3 runs to 14 residues. The V gene's germline CDR1 is SGHRS and CDR2 YFSETQ. In DNA, the CDR3 is TGCGCCAGCAGCGGGACTAGCAGCGCTCGGGAGCAGTACTTC. It codes for CASSGTSSAREQYF.

J is TRBJ2-1 and V is TRBV5-1, with D possibly being TRBD2 (5 bases). V was cut by 0 bases and J by 0 bases, with 7 bases left in between. Looked up from germline, CDR1 is SGHRS and CDR2 is YFSETQ. CDR3 size: 15 residues. The CDR3 DNA is TGCGCCAGCAGCTTGGTTGGGAGCTCCTACAATGAGCAGTTCTTC. It yields the protein CASSLVGSSYNEQFF.

V and J are TRBV4-2 and TRBJ1-4, with D possibly matching TRBD1 (5 bases). Trimming stripped 0 bases from V and 5 bases from J, with 13 bases between. The CDR3 runs to 16 residues. Germline V gives CDR1 LGHNA, CDR2 YNFKEQ. The chain's CDR3 is CASSQDSGRGNEKLFF. The CDR3 nucleotides are TGTGCCAGCAGCCAAGATTCAGGGCGGGGAAATGAAAAACTGTTTTTT.

V gene TRBV12-5 combines with J gene TRBJ2-1; 10 nucleotides line up with TRBD1. V dropped 0 bases and J dropped 8; count of bases not matched to a gene: 1. Germline values: CDR1 LGHNT, CDR2 FRNRAP. The CDR3 sequence is 14 residues long. Here the CDR3 DNA reads TGTGCTAGTGGTTTGGTAGGACAGGGGGATGAGCAGTTCTTC. As protein: CASGLVGQGDEQFF. Full variable domain (rest looked up from reference TRBV12-5 and TRBJ2-1): DARVTQTPRHKVTEMGQEVTMRCQPILGHNTVFWYRQTMMQGLELLAYFRNRAPLDDSGMPKDRFSAEMPDATLATLKIQPSEPRDSAVYFCASGLVGQGDEQFFGPGTRLTVL.

The rearrangement links TRBV7-9 to TRBJ2-1; 8 bases line up with TRBD2. Trimming took 2 bases from V and 3 from J; bases not matched to a gene: 3. Germline CDR1 is SEHNR and CDR2 is FQNEAQ (reference sequence). The CDR3 spans 15 residues. The DNA for the CDR3 is TGTGCCAGCAGCTTATGGAGCGGGAGCTACAATGAGCAGTTCTTC. This translates into CASSLWSGSYNEQFF.

This rearrangement joins TRBV5-1 to TRBJ2-3; possibly TRBD1 for D (6 bases). Germline V CDR1 and CDR2: SGHRS, YFSETQ. V was shortened by 2 bases and J by 3 bases, with 10 bases between the two germline ends. This CDR3 is built from 14 residues. CDR3 nucleotide sequence: TGCGCCAGCAGCTTAAGACAGGCGACAGATACGCAGTATTTT. Translation gives CASSLRQATDTQYF.

The chain recombines TRBV7-9 with TRBJ2-7; 8 bases fit TRBD2. The CDR3 totals 14 residues. V dropped 3 bases and J dropped 5; count of bases not matched to a gene: 6. Germline values: CDR1 SEHNR, CDR2 FQNEAQ (reference sequence). CDR3 nucleotides: TGTGCCAGCAGCTTGGCCGGGAGGGGCGACGAGCAGTACTTC. Protein: CASSLAGRGDEQYF.

J is TRBJ2-4 and V is TRBV28; a weak D match, TRBD2 (5 bases). Germline CDR1 MDHEN, CDR2 SYDVKM. The length of the CDR3 is 13 residues. Trimming removed 3 bases at V and 5 bases at J, with 8 bases between. In DNA, the CDR3 is TGTGCCAGCAGTTTGCGGACTGAAAACATTCAGTACTTC. It translates to CASSLRTENIQYF.

The V gene is TRBV5-1, the J gene TRBJ1-2; perhaps TRBD1 as D (6 bases). The CDR3 extends over 17 amino acids. Germline V gene lookup returns CDR1 SGHRS and CDR2 YFSETQ. Trimming cost V 0 bases and J 6 bases, with 21 bases left between them. The CDR3 coding sequence is TGCGCCAGCAGCTTGGCCCGGGACACCTTCTCGAGAAATGGCTACACCTTC. The encoded protein is CASSLARDTFSRNGYTF.

The rearrangement links TRBV5-5 to TRBJ2-7, with TRBD1 as a possible D gene (6 bases). The CDR3 has 14 residues. Trimming left V 0 bases short and J 3 bases short, with 10 bases between. Germline CDR1 reads SGHKS; CDR2 reads YYEKEE (reference sequence). For the CDR3, the DNA is TGTGCCAGCAGCTTGGATGCACAGGGCTACGAGCAGTACTTC. The encoded protein is CASSLDAQGYEQYF.